These 6 T cell receptor beta chains share one sample of origin, sequenced in a study of yellow fever vaccine responses in identical twins. One entry per CDR3 protein results from TCRdb running MiXCR on the RT-PCR reads. Among about 960 distinct CDR3 sequences listed, around four fifths were seen once. Sequenced material: T cells from blood (PBMCs), unsorted or a sorted subset (not recorded which), taken before or after yellow fever vaccination (not recorded which). The source is a female donor who received the yellow fever vaccine.

J is TRBJ1-2 and V is TRBV4-3; D not certain. The CDR3 runs 15 residues. V was trimmed by 0 bases and J by 3 bases, leaving 11 bases between them. Germline assignment: CDR1 LGHNA and CDR2 YSLEER. As DNA, the CDR3 is TGCGCCAGCAGCCAAGAATTATCATCCGACTATGGCTACACCTTC. Residues: CASSQELSSDYGYTF.

The chain uses TRBV10-1 and TRBJ1-2; D is ambiguous. This CDR3 contains 11 residues. Trimming pared 3 bases from V and 4 bases from J, leaving 3 bases between. Germline loops: CDR1 WNHNN, CDR2 SYGVQD (reference sequence). The CDR3 is CASSDGYGYTF. DNA of the CDR3: TGCGCCAGCAGTGACGGCTATGGCTACACCTTC.

The chain's CDR3 is CASSQEGAGGDEQYF. The CDR3 coding sequence is TGTGCCAGCAGCCAAGAGGGTGCCGGGGGGGACGAGCAGTACTTC. This chain connects TRBV4-2 to TRBJ2-7; 8 bases align to TRBD2. CDR3 length: 15 residues. V shed 0 bases and J 5 bases; nucleotides not matched to a gene: 6. The V gene's germline CDR1 is LGHNA and CDR2 YNFKEQ.

This chain links TRBV3-1 with TRBJ2-1; D could derive from TRBD1 or TRBD2 (6 bases each). The CDR3 covers 14 residues. Germline V lookup: CDR1 LGHDT, CDR2 YNNKEL (reference sequence). Trimming cost V 3 bases and J 9 bases, with 15 bases left between them. CDR3: CASSHASRGAEQFF. The CDR3, as DNA: TGTGCCAGCAGCCACGCATCGAGGGGGGCTGAGCAGTTCTTC.

DNA for the CDR3: TGTGCCAGCAGCCGCGGAGGAGGCAGCGACATGAACACTGAAGCTTTCTTT. Protein sequence: CASSRGGGSDMNTEAFF. The chain combines TRBV14 with TRBJ1-1, with D unclear. The CDR3 runs 17 residues. CDR1 is SGHDN and CDR2 is FVKESK in the germline V gene. Trimming removed 4 bases at V and 0 bases at J, with 18 bases between.

The rearrangement uses TRBV12-3 or TRBV12-4 and TRBJ1-6, with D hard to call. This CDR3 is 14 amino acids long. Deletions cut 7 bases from V and 10 bases from J, with 17 bases between. The CDR3 nucleotides are TGTGCCAGCACTCCCGCGGGCGGGGTCTCACCCCTCCACTTT. The encoded protein is CASTPAGGVSPLHF.